This T cell receptor beta chain was profiled in a study of shared clonotypes between healthy human individuals. Germline CDR1 and CDR2: SNHLY and FYNNEI. V was shortened by 1 base and J by 2 bases, with 8 bases between the two germline ends. CDR3 size: 15 residues. Only CD45RO-negative cells positively selected for CCR7 counted as naive CD8 cells, so terminally differentiated effector memory CD45RA+ cells were excluded. Generated by immunoSEQ multiplex PCR, the TCRdb table keeps only in-frame clones and is missing some. The table has hundreds of thousands of clones, 95% to 96% seen once; the top ten hold about 0.12%.

The TCR comes from a young woman in good health. The chain couples TRBV2 to TRBJ2-2; D is uncertain. The sequenced material came from naive CD8+ T cells sorted from blood. The DNA for the CDR3 is TGTGCCAGCAGTGAAGGCGTCAGCAACACCGGGGAGCTGTTTTTT. Translated, it gives CASSEGVSNTGELFF.